This TCR beta chain was captured in a study of OX40 agonist ivuxolimab in advanced cancers. Study details: Ivuxolimab doses were 0.01, 0.1, 0.3, 1.5, 3 or 10 mg/kg every 2 weeks. One patient with hepatocellular carcinoma and two with cutaneous melanoma, three in all, had partial responses. Melanoma, hepatocellular carcinoma, head and neck or renal cell cancer occurred in dose-escalation patients.

This clone occurred once. TCRdb's copy holds only in-frame clones and misses some; the assay was immunoSEQ multiplex PCR. The sample contains 89,000 or so clones, about 89% of which appear only once. This CDR3 comprises 12 residues. The germline gives CDR1 MNHNY, CDR2 SVGAGI (reference sequence). V shed 8 bases and J shed 0 bases, with 7 bases lying between them. The clonotype was recovered from an adult with an advanced solid tumor such as melanoma, head and neck, liver or kidney cancer. The source material was CD4+ or CD8+ T cells sorted from blood, sampled in a trial of the OX40 agonist ivuxolimab. The chain uses TRBV6-6 and TRBJ2-5; D call uncertain. CDR3 DNA sequence: TGTGCCAGCGTGGCAAACCAAGAGACCCAGTACTTC. It specifies CASVANQETQYF.